This TCR beta chain was sequenced for a study of T cell repertoires in MIS-A myocarditis (dated by TCRdb to about 2022). The QIAamp DNA FFPE kit was used to extract genomic DNA from formalin-fixed paraffin-embedded autopsy tissue. A remark on this clone: Its specific antigen is unknown. Per-nucleotide qualities are absent, and no much larger clonotype sits a single base away.

TCRbeta CDR3 regions were amplified by the immunoSEQ bias-controlled multiplex PCR and were subjected to high-throughput sequencing. Turning to the authors' computational methods: The immunoSEQ vendor pipeline collapsed and filtered CDR3 sequences to measure the abundance and frequency of each unique TCRbeta CDR3. Dominant CDR3 amino acid sequences were clustered with SARS-CoV-2-specific ImmuneCODE TCRbeta sequences by CD-HIT using a 90% global sequence identity threshold. Clones with frequencies of 0.1 to 1 were classed as hyperexpanded, and 0.01 to 0.1 as large. CDR3 amino acid sequences and V and J gene assignments of dominant clones were confirmed with MiXCR. The R stringdist package was used to calculate Levenshtein distances between the patient clonotypes and the ImmuneCODE hits. Not all clones reach the TCRdb copy of this immuneACCESS table, which keeps in-frame sequences only. Checked studies attribute under half of the gap to unresolved V genes and leave the rest unexplained. Clone size and the V and J calls come from that table; the DNA yielded D and trimming. The sample profile shows about 11,000 clones; roughly 84% of them were found once. The ten largest clonotypes hold approximately 28% of the sample.

The cysteine opens and the phenylalanine closes a CDR3 of 14 amino acids. The DNA shown is the 42-base CDR3, in frame from base 1. Trimmed from V: 7 bases; trimmed from J: 1 base; junction bases lacking a gene match: 7. Reading the germline V gene gives CDR1 SGHRS and CDR2 YFSETQ. The TCR originated in a man aged 18 to 35 with fulminant myocarditis from multisystem inflammatory syndrome in adults (MIS-A) after COVID-19. The source material was right ventricle heart tissue obtained at autopsy. The cell subset or site label corresponds to: cardiac tissue sample (left or right ventricle, interventricular septum, or pericardium). The rearrangement combines TRBV5-1 with TRBJ1-1; TRBD1 aligns with 7 central bases. The CDR3 reads CASARTGRNTEAFF. The nucleotide sequence reads TGCGCCAGCGCCCGGACAGGTCGGAACACTGAAGCTTTCTTT.